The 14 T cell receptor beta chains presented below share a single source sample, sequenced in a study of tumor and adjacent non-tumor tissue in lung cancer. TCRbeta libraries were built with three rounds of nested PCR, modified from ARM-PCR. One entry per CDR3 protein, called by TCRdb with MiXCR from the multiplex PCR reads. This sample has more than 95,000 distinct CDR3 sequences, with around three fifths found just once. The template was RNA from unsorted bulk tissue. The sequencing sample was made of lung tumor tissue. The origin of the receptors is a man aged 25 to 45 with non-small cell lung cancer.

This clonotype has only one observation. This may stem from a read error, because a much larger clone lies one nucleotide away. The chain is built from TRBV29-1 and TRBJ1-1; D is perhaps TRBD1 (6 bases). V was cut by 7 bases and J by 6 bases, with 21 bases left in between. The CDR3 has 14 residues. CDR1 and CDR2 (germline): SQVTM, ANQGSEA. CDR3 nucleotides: TGCAGCGCCATGGAACAGGGACTCGGGGCTGAAGCTTTCTTT. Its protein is CSAMEQGLGAEAFF.

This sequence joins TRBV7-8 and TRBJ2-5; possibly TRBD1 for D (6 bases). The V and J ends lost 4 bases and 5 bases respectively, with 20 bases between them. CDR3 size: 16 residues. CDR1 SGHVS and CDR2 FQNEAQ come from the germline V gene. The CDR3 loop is CASSSGAGRARETQYF. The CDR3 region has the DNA TGTGCCAGCAGCTCAGGGGCAGGGAGAGCCAGGGAGACCCAGTACTTC.

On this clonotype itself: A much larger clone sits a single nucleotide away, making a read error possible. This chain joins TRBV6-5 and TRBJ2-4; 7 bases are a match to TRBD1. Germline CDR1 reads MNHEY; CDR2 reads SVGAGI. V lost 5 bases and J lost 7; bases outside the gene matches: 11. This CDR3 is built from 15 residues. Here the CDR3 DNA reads TGTGCCAGCAGTGAATCAACAGGGGCAGGGAACATTCAGTACTTC. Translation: CASSESTGAGNIQYF.

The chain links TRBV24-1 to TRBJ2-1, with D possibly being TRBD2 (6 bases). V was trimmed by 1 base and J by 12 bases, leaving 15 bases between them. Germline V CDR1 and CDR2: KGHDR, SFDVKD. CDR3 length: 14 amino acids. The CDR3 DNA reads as TGTGCCACCAGTGATTTCGGGGGTTCCGATGGGCAGTTCTTC. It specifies CATSDFGGSDGQFF.

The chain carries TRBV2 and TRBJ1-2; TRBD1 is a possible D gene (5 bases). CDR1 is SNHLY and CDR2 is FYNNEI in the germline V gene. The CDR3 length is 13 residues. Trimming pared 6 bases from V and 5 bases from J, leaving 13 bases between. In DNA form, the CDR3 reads TGTGCCAGCAGGGGACCAGGATTGTATGGCTACACCTTC. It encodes CASRGPGLYGYTF.

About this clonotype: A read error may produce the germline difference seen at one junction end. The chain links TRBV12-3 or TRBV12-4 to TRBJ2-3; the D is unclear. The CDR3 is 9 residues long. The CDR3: CVSRGTQYF. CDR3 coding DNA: TGTGTCAGCAGAGGTACGCAGTATTTT.

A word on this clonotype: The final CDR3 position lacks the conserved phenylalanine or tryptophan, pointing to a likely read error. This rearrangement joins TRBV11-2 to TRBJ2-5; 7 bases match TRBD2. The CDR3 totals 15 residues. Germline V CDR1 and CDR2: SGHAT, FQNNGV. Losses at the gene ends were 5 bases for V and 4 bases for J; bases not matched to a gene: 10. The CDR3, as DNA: TGTGCCAGCAGCCCTCCGGAGGGAGGGATAGAGACCCAGTACTTA. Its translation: CASSPPEGGIETQYL.

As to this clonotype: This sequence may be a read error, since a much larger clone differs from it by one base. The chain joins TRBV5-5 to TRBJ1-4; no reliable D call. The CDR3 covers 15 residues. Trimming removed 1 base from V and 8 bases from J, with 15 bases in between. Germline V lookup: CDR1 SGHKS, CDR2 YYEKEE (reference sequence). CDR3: CASSLSTGSGEKLFF. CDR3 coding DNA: TGTGCCAGCAGCTTGTCTACGGGATCCGGGGAAAAACTGTTTTTT.

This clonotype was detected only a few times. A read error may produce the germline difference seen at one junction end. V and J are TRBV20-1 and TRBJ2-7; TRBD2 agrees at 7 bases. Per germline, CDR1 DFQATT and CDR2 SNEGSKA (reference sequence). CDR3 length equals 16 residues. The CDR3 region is CSARPWTSGNSYEQCF. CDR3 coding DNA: TGCAGTGCTAGACCCTGGACTAGTGGTAACTCCTACGAGCAGTGCTTC.

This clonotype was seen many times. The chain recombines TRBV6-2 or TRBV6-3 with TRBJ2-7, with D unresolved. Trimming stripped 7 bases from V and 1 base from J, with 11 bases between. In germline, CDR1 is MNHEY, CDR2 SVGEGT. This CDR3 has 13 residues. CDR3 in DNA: TGTGCCAGCATGGTTCTGGGGTCCTACGAGCAGTACTTC. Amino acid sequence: CASMVLGSYEQYF.

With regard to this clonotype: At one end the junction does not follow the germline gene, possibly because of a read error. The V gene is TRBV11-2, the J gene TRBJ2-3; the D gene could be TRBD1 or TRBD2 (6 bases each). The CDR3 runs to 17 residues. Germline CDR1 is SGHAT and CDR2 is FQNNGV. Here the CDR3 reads CVSSFYPRGVHTDTQYF. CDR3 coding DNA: TGTGTCAGCAGTTTTTACCCAAGGGGGGTACACACAGATACGCAATATTTT.

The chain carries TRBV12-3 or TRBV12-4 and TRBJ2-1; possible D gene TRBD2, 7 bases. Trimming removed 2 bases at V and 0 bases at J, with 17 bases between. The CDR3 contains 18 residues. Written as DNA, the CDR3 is TGTGCCAGCAGTTTAACGGGGGGCTGGGGAAGCTCCTACAATGAGCAGTTCTTC. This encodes CASSLTGGWGSSYNEQFF.

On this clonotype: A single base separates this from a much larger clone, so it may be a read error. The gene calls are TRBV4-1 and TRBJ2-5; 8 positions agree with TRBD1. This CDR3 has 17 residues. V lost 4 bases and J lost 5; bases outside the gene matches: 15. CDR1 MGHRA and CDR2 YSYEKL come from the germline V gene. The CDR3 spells CASSPLWTGTWGETQYF. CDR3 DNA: TGCGCCAGCAGCCCGTTGTGGACAGGGACATGGGGGGAGACCCAGTACTTC.

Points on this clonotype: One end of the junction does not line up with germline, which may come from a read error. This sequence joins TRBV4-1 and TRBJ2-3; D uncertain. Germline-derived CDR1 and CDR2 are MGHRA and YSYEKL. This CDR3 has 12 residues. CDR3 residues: CARSQTRDTQYF. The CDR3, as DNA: TGCGCCAGGAGCCAGACCCGGGATACGCAGTATTTT.